The 25 T cell receptor beta chains in this list originate from one sample, sequenced in a study of cytomegalovirus exposure and HLA in healthy donors. Both 60 Vbeta primers and 13 Jbeta primers went into the PCR. The protocol was immunoSEQ multiplex PCR, while the TCRdb copy is restricted to in-frame clones and leaves out a portion. The sample lists 150,000 to 200,000 clones; around 75% were seen once. Sequenced input: PBMCs. These TCRs come from a male donor in good health and CMV-seronegative.

This chain connects TRBV6-1 to TRBJ2-1; 10 nucleotides line up with TRBD2. CDR1 and CDR2 (germline): MNHNS, SASEGT. With 0 bases clipped from V and 9 bases from J, the junction kept 5 bases outside the gene matches. The CDR3 spans 15 residues. The CDR3 reads CASSEASGGAAEQFF. CDR3 nucleotide sequence: TGTGCCAGCAGTGAAGCGAGCGGGGGGGCCGCTGAGCAGTTCTTC.

The chain is built from TRBV11-1 and TRBJ2-6; tentative D call: TRBD1 (5 bases). Trimming took 1 base from V and 2 from J, leaving 6 bases between them. The CDR3 extends over 15 amino acids. Germline CDR1 reads SGHAT; CDR2 reads FQDESV (reference sequence). CDR3 coding DNA: TGTGCCAGCAGCTTAGGGGGCGCTGGGGCCAACGTCCTGACTTTC. It encodes CASSLGGAGANVLTF.

A few counts support this clone. The J gene is TRBJ1-1, the V gene TRBV5-1, with 7 bases aligning to TRBD1. In germline, CDR1 is SGHRS, CDR2 YFSETQ. This CDR3 has 12 amino acids. J was trimmed by 8 bases and V by 5 bases; bases with no gene match: 6. CDR3 DNA: TGCGCCAGCAGACCCGACAGGGAAGAAGCTTTCTTT. This encodes CASRPDREEAFF.

A few counts support this clone. J is TRBJ1-5 and V is TRBV28; no clear D. The V and J ends lost 6 bases and 11 bases respectively, with 23 bases between them. Per germline, CDR1 MDHEN and CDR2 SYDVKM. The CDR3 totals 15 residues. The CDR3 loop is CASSLPGSGVMSQHF. For the CDR3, the DNA is TGTGCCAGCAGCCTCCCGGGCAGCGGGGTAATGTCCCAGCATTTT.

The chain couples TRBV6-1 to TRBJ2-7, with D perhaps TRBD1 (6 bases). This CDR3 spans 15 amino acids. The V gene lost 2 bases and the J gene lost 5 bases, with 16 bases spanning the gap. The germline V gene has CDR1 MNHNS and CDR2 SASEGT. The CDR3 loop reads CASSELGRGSNEQYF. The CDR3 DNA reads TGTGCCAGCAGTGAACTGGGCAGGGGATCAAACGAGCAGTACTTC.

This clone was seen just once. The rearrangement joins TRBV7-2 to TRBJ1-2; 8 nucleotides match TRBD1. This CDR3 is built from 14 residues. CDR1 is SGHTA, CDR2 FQGNSA, per germline. After removal of 4 bases from V and 6 bases from J, the junction contained 7 bases not matched to a gene. In DNA, the CDR3 is TGTGCCAGCAGCTCCGACAGGGGCTGGCATGGCTACACCTTC. Encoded protein: CASSSDRGWHGYTF. Combining the CDR3 with reference TRBV7-2 and TRBJ1-2 gives the whole variable domain GAGVSQSPSNKVTEKGKDVELRCDPISGHTALYWYRQSLGQGLEFLIYFQGNSAPDKSGLPSDRFSAERTGGSVSTLTIQRTQQEDSAVYLCASSSDRGWHGYTFGSGTRLTVV.

The chain couples TRBV7-3 to TRBJ1-5, with D possibly matching TRBD1 (5 bases). Germline assignment: CDR1 SGHTA and CDR2 FQGTGA. Trimming stripped 5 bases from V and 2 bases from J, with 13 bases between. CDR3 length: 15 residues. CDR3 amino acids: CASSRRGGGNQPQHF. The CDR3 coding sequence is TGTGCCAGCAGCCGACGGGGGGGAGGCAATCAGCCCCAGCATTTT. The full variable domain, its missing parts supplied by reference TRBV7-3 and TRBJ1-5, is GAGVSQTPSNKVTEKGKYVELRCDPISGHTALYWYRQSLGQGPEFLIYFQGTGAADDSGLPNDRFFAVRPEGSVSTLKIQRTERGDSAVYLCASSRRGGGNQPQHFGDGTRLSIL.

V and J are TRBV27 and TRBJ1-1; D call uncertain. Germline CDR1 and CDR2: MNHEY and SMNVEV (reference sequence). Trimming took 7 bases from V and 12 from J, leaving 24 bases between them. This CDR3 is 14 amino acids long. This CDR3 reads CASTSIGSLSESFF. The CDR3 DNA is TGTGCCAGCACCTCGATCGGGTCGTTGAGCGAATCTTTCTTT.

DNA of the CDR3: TGTGCCAGCAGGGTGGACAGGGCCTACGAGCAGTACTTC. Residues: CASRVDRAYEQYF. V and J are TRBV2 and TRBJ2-7, with 8 nucleotides matching TRBD1. The germline V gene encodes CDR1 SNHLY and CDR2 FYNNEI. Trimming cost V 6 bases and J 2 bases; bases outside gene matches: 3. This CDR3 has 13 residues.

The chain employs TRBV9 and TRBJ2-7; 7 bases align to TRBD1. CDR1 is SGDLS, CDR2 YYNGEE, per germline. Germline trimming cut 4 bases from V and 0 bases from J; bases unmatched to any gene: 4. The CDR3 has 14 amino acids. The CDR3 coding sequence is TGTGCCAGCAGCACTAGGACAGGCTCCTACGAGCAGTACTTC. This codes for CASSTRTGSYEQYF.

This rearrangement joins TRBV29-1 to TRBJ1-2, with a weak D call TRBD1 (5 bases). CDR1 and CDR2 from the germline V gene are SQVTM and ANQGSEA. The V and J ends lost 7 bases and 3 bases respectively, with 12 bases between them. The CDR3 has 12 residues. The CDR3 region has the DNA TGCAGCGGCGGGACGCCGGACTATGGCTACACCTTC. Translation gives CSGGTPDYGYTF.

This clone was detected only a few times. The rearrangement joins TRBV5-1 to TRBJ2-1; D is unresolved. The CDR3 is made up of 13 amino acids. The germline CDR1 and CDR2 sequences are SGHRS and YFSETQ. V was trimmed by 0 bases and J by 6 bases, leaving 7 bases between them. The CDR3 DNA reads as TGCGCCAGCAGCTTGGCGGTCGGCAATGAGCAGTTCTTC. Protein product: CASSLAVGNEQFF.

This clone was recorded once. The rearrangement links TRBV28 to TRBJ2-7; D is possibly TRBD2 (6 bases). Per germline, CDR1 MDHEN and CDR2 SYDVKM. V was trimmed by 4 bases and J by 6 bases, leaving 16 bases between them. The CDR3 covers 14 residues. DNA of the CDR3: TGTGCCAGCAGTTCCCAGACTAGGCTCCGCGAGCAGTACTTC. This encodes CASSSQTRLREQYF.

The chain links TRBV27 to TRBJ2-7; 8 bases match TRBD2. This CDR3 is built from 14 residues. V shed 7 bases and J 3 bases; nucleotides not matched to a gene: 8. Germline assignment: CDR1 MNHEY and CDR2 SMNVEV (reference sequence). The CDR3 nucleotides are TGTGCCAGCACCCGAGCGGGAGCTCGCTACGAGCAGTACTTC. Translating gives CASTRAGARYEQYF.

The chain carries TRBV25-1 and TRBJ1-4; D might be TRBD1 (6 bases). The CDR3 has 14 amino acids. The V end was cut by 4 bases, the J end by 5 bases, with 11 bases between. The V gene's germline CDR1 is MGHDK and CDR2 SYGVNS. The DNA of the CDR3 is TGTGCCAGCAGTGCACAGGGTAGGAATGAAAAACTGTTTTTT. This encodes CASSAQGRNEKLFF.

This rearrangement joins TRBV5-6 to TRBJ1-4, with TRBD1 identical over 7 bases. The CDR3 is 16 residues long. V gave up 3 bases and J gave up 8 bases; unmatched junction bases: 13. Germline V gene sequence: CDR1 SGHDT, CDR2 YYEEEE. The CDR3 DNA follows: TGTGCCAGCAGCTCTAAATTTACAGGGGTAGGCGAAAAACTGTTTTTT. Amino acid sequence: CASSSKFTGVGEKLFF. Full variable domain (remainder filled in from reference TRBV5-6 and TRBJ1-4): DAGVTQSPTHLIKTRGQQVTLRCSPKSGHDTVSWYQQALGQGPQFIFQYYEEEERQRGNFPDRFSGHQFPNYSSELNVNALLLGDSALYLCASSSKFTGVGEKLFFGSGTQLSVL.

The V call is TRBV6-1, the J call TRBJ2-7; D may be TRBD2 (6 bases). Deletions cut 6 bases from V and 4 bases from J, with 16 bases between. Germline assignment: CDR1 MNHNS and CDR2 SASEGT. The length of the CDR3 is 14 residues. CDR3 protein: CASRGGGILYEQYF. Here the CDR3 DNA reads TGTGCCAGCAGGGGCGGAGGGATATTGTACGAGCAGTACTTC.

The rearrangement joins TRBV7-6 to TRBJ1-1, with 9 bases identical to TRBD1. The CDR3 is 16 amino acids. Germline CDR1 is SGHVS and CDR2 is FNYEAQ. The V gene end was trimmed by 5 bases and the J gene end by 3 bases; junction bases not matched to a gene: 10. The CDR3 DNA is TGTGCCAGCAGCCGAGGCGGGACAGGGAGGTACACTGAAGCTTTCTTT. Translated: CASSRGGTGRYTEAFF.

This clone has a single count. The V gene is TRBV27, the J gene TRBJ2-7; D might be TRBD2 (6 bases). Germline-derived CDR1 and CDR2 are MNHEY and SMNVEV (reference sequence). CDR3 length: 14 amino acids. Trimming stripped 6 bases from V and 3 bases from J, with 15 bases between. The CDR3 loop is CASSLTSRSYEQYF. CDR3 coding DNA: TGTGCCAGCAGCCTGACTAGTAGGAGCTACGAGCAGTACTTC.

The genes are TRBV19 and TRBJ1-5; possible D gene TRBD1, 5 bases. The germline V gene has CDR1 LNHDA and CDR2 SQIVND (reference sequence). The V and J ends lost 6 bases and 3 bases respectively, with 21 bases between them. There are 17 residues in the CDR3. The CDR3 DNA is TGTGCCAGTAGGCCAGGGAAGGGGATAAGAGACAATCAGCCCCAGCATTTT. Translation gives CASRPGKGIRDNQPQHF.

This clone occurred once. The V gene is TRBV4-3, the J gene TRBJ2-7, with 7 bases matching TRBD2. The CDR3 contains 15 residues. The ends lost 3 bases at V and 5 bases at J; junction bases unmatched: 10. Germline assignment: CDR1 LGHNA and CDR2 YSLEER. The CDR3, as DNA: TGCGCCAGCAGCCAGGGAGCGGGGAATAAAGACGAGCAGTACTTC. Encoded protein: CASSQGAGNKDEQYF.

This clone turned up a few times. V gene TRBV6-1 combines with J gene TRBJ2-5, with 11 bases aligning to TRBD2. V lost 6 bases, J lost 3 bases, and 0 bases stayed unmatched. The CDR3 loop spans 13 amino acids. CDR1 and CDR2 (germline): MNHNS, SASEGT. The CDR3 region is CASRGLAEETQYF. In DNA form, the CDR3 reads TGTGCCAGCAGGGGACTAGCGGAAGAGACCCAGTACTTC.

This chain joins TRBV11-2 and TRBJ2-2, with D possibly matching TRBD2 (6 bases). V lost 1 base to trimming and J lost 1 base, with 7 bases between them. Germline V CDR1 and CDR2: SGHAT, FQNNGV. The CDR3 runs 15 residues. The CDR3 here is CASSLVSGNTGELFF. CDR3 DNA sequence: TGTGCCAGCAGCTTAGTTAGCGGGAACACCGGGGAGCTGTTTTTT.

The V and J genes are TRBV19 and TRBJ1-6; 7 bases align to TRBD1. V lost 1 base and J lost 7; bases outside the gene matches: 4. The V gene's germline CDR1 is LNHDA and CDR2 SQIVND (reference sequence). The CDR3 runs to 15 residues. CDR3 loop: CASSIGSGGNSPLHF. As DNA, the CDR3 is TGTGCCAGTAGTATAGGATCAGGGGGGAATTCACCCCTCCACTTT.

V usage is TRBV12-5 and J usage is TRBJ1-5, with 8 bases identical to TRBD1. Trimming removed 6 bases from V and 7 bases from J; junction bases left unmatched: 5. The CDR3 length is 13 residues. Germline V gene data show CDR1 as LGHNT and CDR2 as FRNRAP. The CDR3 region has the DNA TGTGCTAGTGGAACAGGGGGAAGCCAGCCCCAGCATTTT. Translation gives CASGTGGSQPQHF.